Reported below is one T cell receptor beta chain. Authors' processing steps: Quantification of nucleated cells was approximated via reference gene primer amplification. Produced via immunoSEQ multiplex PCR; TCRdb's table is partial and in-frame only. V, J and clone size are taken as reported in that table, and D and trimming were inferred from the DNA itself. The sample consists of 250,000 or so clones, 88% of them appearing once. The record originates from a study of blood T cell repertoires in COVID-19. The overall study: Acute and convalescent COVID-19 specimens originated in the United States, Italy and Spain. Sample material is recorded as cDNA or gDNA derived from T cells, B-cell-depleted T cells, or PBMCs.

The sequencing sample was made of peripheral blood. This clonotype was sampled from a woman between 55 and 75 years old with acute or convalescent COVID-19.

CDR3 DNA: TGTGCCAGCAGCTTATGGGGCAAGAACACCGGGGAGCTGTTTTTT. Encoded protein: CASSLWGKNTGELFF. The chain carries TRBV7-9 and TRBJ2-2; TRBD1 might be the D (5 bases). Trimming took off 2 bases at V and 1 base at J, with 8 bases between the two ends. CDR1 SEHNR and CDR2 FQNEAQ come from the germline V gene (reference sequence). CDR3 size: 15 residues.